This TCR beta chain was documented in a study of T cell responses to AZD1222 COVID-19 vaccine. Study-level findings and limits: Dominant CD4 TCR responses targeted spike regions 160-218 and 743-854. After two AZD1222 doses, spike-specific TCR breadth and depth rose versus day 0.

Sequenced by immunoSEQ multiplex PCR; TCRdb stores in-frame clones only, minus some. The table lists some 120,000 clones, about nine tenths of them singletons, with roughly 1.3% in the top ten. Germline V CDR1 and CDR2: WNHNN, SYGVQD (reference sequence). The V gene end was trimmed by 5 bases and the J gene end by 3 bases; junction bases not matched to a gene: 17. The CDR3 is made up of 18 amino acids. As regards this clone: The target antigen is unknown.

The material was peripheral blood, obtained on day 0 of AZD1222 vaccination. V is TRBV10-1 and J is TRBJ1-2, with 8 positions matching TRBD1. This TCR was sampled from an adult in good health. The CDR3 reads CASSPVRTGLKADYGYTF. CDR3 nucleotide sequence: TGCGCCAGCAGTCCGGTCCGGACAGGGTTGAAGGCGGACTATGGCTACACCTTC.